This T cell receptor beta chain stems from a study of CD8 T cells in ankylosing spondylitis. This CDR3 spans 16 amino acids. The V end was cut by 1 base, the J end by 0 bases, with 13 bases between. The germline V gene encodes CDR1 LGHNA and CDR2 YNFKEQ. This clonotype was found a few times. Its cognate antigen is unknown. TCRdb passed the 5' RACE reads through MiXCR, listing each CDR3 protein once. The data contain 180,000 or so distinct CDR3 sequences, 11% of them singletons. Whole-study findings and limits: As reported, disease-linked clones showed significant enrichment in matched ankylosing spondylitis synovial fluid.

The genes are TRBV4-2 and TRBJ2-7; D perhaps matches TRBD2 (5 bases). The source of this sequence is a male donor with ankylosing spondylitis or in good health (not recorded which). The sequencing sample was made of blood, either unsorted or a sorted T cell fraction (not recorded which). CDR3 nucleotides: TGTGCCAGCAGCCAAGGTAGTATAGCGTCCTCCTACGAGCAGTACTTC. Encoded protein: CASSQGSIASSYEQYF.